Below, one TCR beta chain is given with its context. Its antigen is not known. The source of the sample is a study of cytomegalovirus exposure and HLA in healthy donors. Germline V lookup: CDR1 SGHRS, CDR2 YFSETQ. This CDR3 has 15 amino acids. V lost 0 bases, J lost 6 bases, and 15 bases lay in between. PCR involved 60 Vbeta and 13 Jbeta primers. Libraries were prepared by immunoSEQ multiplex PCR; TCRdb keeps only in-frame clonotypes and omits some of them. The sample contains approximately 120,000 clones, around 68% of which appear only once. Findings of the study overall: In an earlier analysis, about 87% or about 30%: the productive usage of most TCR beta V segments.

The sequenced sample consisted of PBMCs. This rearrangement joins TRBV5-1 to TRBJ1-1; weak D call: TRBD1 (5 bases). This TCR was recovered from a man aged 35 to 55 in good health and CMV-seropositive. CDR3 loop: CASSLAQGASAEAFF. The CDR3 DNA reads TGCGCCAGCAGCTTGGCGCAGGGCGCGAGCGCTGAAGCTTTCTTT.